This T cell receptor beta chain was profiled in a study of cytomegalovirus exposure and HLA in healthy donors. The primer mix had 60 Vbeta and 13 Jbeta primers. Using immunoSEQ multiplex PCR, the repertoire was profiled, and TCRdb retains in-frame clones only, with some absent. The sample carries 130,000 to 150,000 clones, over 80% recorded once. With V trimmed by 3 bases and J by 5 bases, 7 bases remained unmatched. The germline V gene encodes CDR1 MNHEY and CDR2 SVGAGI. CDR3 size: 15 residues. The chain recombines TRBV6-5 with TRBJ2-1; 7 bases align to TRBD2. Sequencing input: PBMCs. The TCR originated in a woman aged 25 to 39 in good health and CMV-seronegative. The CDR3 loop reads CASSYAGEFNNEQFF. Written as DNA, the CDR3 is TGTGCCAGCAGTTATGCGGGGGAATTCAACAATGAGCAGTTCTTC.